The subject of this entry is one T cell receptor (beta chain). Its antigen is undetermined. The CDR3 is made up of 14 amino acids. The V end was cut by 5 bases, the J end by 4 bases, with 14 bases between. The germline V gene has CDR1 SGHVS and CDR2 FQNEAQ. The sample originates from a study of T cell responses to AZD1222 COVID-19 vaccine. General observations from the study: Receipt of two AZD1222 doses was followed by a rise in Spike-specific TCR breadth and depth.

Data came from immunoSEQ multiplex PCR; TCRdb stores just in-frame clones and leaves some out. The table lists about 120,000 clones, 88% of them singletons. This receptor was taken from an adult in good health. The material sequenced was peripheral blood, taken on day 0 of AZD1222 vaccination. The chain couples TRBV7-8 to TRBJ1-2, with unresolved D. The CDR3 coding sequence is TGTGCCAGCAGCCCTATAGAGCAGATCTATGGCTACACCTTC. Translating gives CASSPIEQIYGYTF.